The 2 T cell receptor beta chains below all came from one sample that was sequenced in a study of cytotoxic CD8 clonotypes in ibrutinib-treated CLL. Generated by immunoSEQ multiplex PCR, the TCRdb table keeps only in-frame clones and is missing some. Of approximately 320,000 clones in the sample, 67% were seen once. The sample here was PBMCs, taken after 36 months of ibrutinib treatment. The origin of the receptors is a human donor with chronic lymphocytic leukemia.

The J gene is TRBJ2-7, the V gene TRBV12-1; the table calls TRBD2, which could not be checked here. TRBV12-1 constitutes a pseudogene. CDR3 length equals 15 residues. The CDR3: CASSFGVAGSYEQYF. CDR3 nucleotide sequence: TGTGCCAGCAGCTTTGGGGTAGCGGGGTCCTACGAGCAGTACTTC.

The chain has TRBV6-1 and TRBJ1-2; 8 nucleotides line up with TRBD1. CDR3 length equals 13 residues. Germline assignment: CDR1 MNHNS and CDR2 SASEGT. Unmatched junction bases numbered 6, after V lost 5 bases and J lost 7 bases. The CDR3 DNA reads as TGTGCCAGCAGTTCAGGGGGCCTCGGTGGCTACACCTTC. Translated, it gives CASSSGGLGGYTF.